This T cell receptor beta chain was documented in a study of shared clonotypes between healthy human individuals. The sample holds one count of this clone. Its antigen is currently unknown. Whole-study findings and limits: Across subsets, estimated richness was generally greater for naive than for memory populations.

Trimming took off 0 bases at V and 4 bases at J, with 9 bases between the two ends. The CDR3 covers 14 residues. The germline V gene encodes CDR1 SGHRS and CDR2 YFSETQ. Per the original methods: ImmunoSEQ output held junction-only sequences without quality scores, so filtering differed. Profiling relied on immunoSEQ multiplex PCR, and the TCRdb table lists in-frame clones only, not all of them. The DNA was the basis for D and trimming; V, J and clone size are from that table. The data show over a million clones, just under 99% seen once. The TCR sequence derives from a young man in good health. The sample taken for sequencing was naive CD4+ T cells sorted from blood. Subset specified: CD45RA+ positively selected. This sequence joins TRBV5-1 and TRBJ2-3; D remains unclear. CDR3 DNA sequence: TGCGCCAGCAGCTTGGCAAACAGTGCAGATACGCAGTATTTT. This gives the protein CASSLANSADTQYF.